This entry is about one T cell receptor (beta chain). PCR was performed a second time for about 7 to 12 cycles using a sample-barcoded 5' primer and a J-beta primer mix. MiXCR was run by TCRdb on the 5' RACE reads, yielding one entry per CDR3 protein. The table lists 750,000 to 950,000 distinct CDR3 sequences, 20% to 30% of them singletons, with under 3% in the top ten. The record originates from a study of blood T cells in healthy people across ages. Germline V gene data show CDR1 as GTSNPN and CDR2 as SVGIG (reference sequence). The length of the CDR3 is 11 residues. Trimming cost V 3 bases and J 4 bases, with 4 bases left between them. The sample was also linked to a second study, of T cells of mothers and their children. This second report adds: Donors comprised three healthy Caucasian mothers plus their six children. Some 2.8 million TCR beta reads per child versus over 8.5 million per mother. For related and unrelated pairs alike, thymic selection shapes TCR recombination output similarly. With unrelated pairs as the comparison, related mother-child pairs had a slightly higher overlap that was not significant.

V gene TRBV30 combines with J gene TRBJ1-3; D unresolved. The receptor was isolated from a boy aged 5-17 years in good health. The sequencing input was blood. CDR3 sequence (DNA): TGTGCCTGGAGATTGGGAAACACCATATATTTT. This gives the protein CAWRLGNTIYF.